Below, 8 T cell receptor beta chains from the same sample are listed, as sequenced in a study of Graves' ophthalmopathy and Graves' hyperthyroidism. RNA transcripts provided the template for amplifying TCR beta CDR3 regions. After a first-round RT-PCR with HTBI primers, a second-round multiplex PCR was run. TCRdb ran MiXCR on the multiplex PCR reads and lists one entry per CDR3 protein. The data contain 650,000 to 900,000 distinct CDR3 sequences, approximately 40% of them singletons. Input material: peripheral blood. These receptors were obtained from an adult man with Graves' ophthalmopathy.

This clonotype was seen only a few times. The chain uses TRBV25-1 and TRBJ2-2; D is unclear. The CDR3 sequence is 13 residues long. Germline values: CDR1 MGHDK, CDR2 SYGVNS. With 5 bases removed from V and 6 bases from J, the gap between germline ends came to 10 bases. CDR3 DNA: TGTGCCAGCAGTTCCCTCCCCCCCGGGGAGCTGTTTTTT. This codes for CASSSLPPGELFF.

This clonotype was observed once. Sequence at one end of the junction differs from germline and may be a read error. The chain has TRBV7-9 and TRBJ2-5; the D call may be TRBD1 or TRBD2 (5 bases each). CDR1 and CDR2 (germline): SEHNR, FQNEAQ (reference sequence). The CDR3 has 16 amino acids. CDR3 loop: CASSERGRGPEETQYF. The CDR3 coding sequence is TGCGCCAGCAGCGAACGAGGCCGGGGACCTGAGGAGACCCAGTACTTC.

This clonotype was found many times. The chain carries TRBV7-2 and TRBJ2-5, with 8 bases aligning to TRBD2. CDR1 is SGHTA, CDR2 FQGNSA, per germline. The CDR3 totals 13 residues. V shed 1 base and J 13 bases; nucleotides not matched to a gene: 8. Here the CDR3 DNA reads TGTGCCAGCAGCTTAGGCCCACTAGCGGATAGGTACTTC. As protein: CASSLGPLADRYF. The full variable domain, its missing parts supplied by reference TRBV7-2 and TRBJ2-5, is GAGVSQSPSNKVTEKGKDVELRCDPISGHTALYWYRQSLGQGLEFLIYFQGNSAPDKSGLPSDRFSAERTGGSVSTLTIQRTQQEDSAVYLCASSLGPLADRYFGPGTRLLVL.

This clonotype came up many times. The J gene is TRBJ2-7, the V gene TRBV10-3; D not certain. Germline CDR1 ENHRY, CDR2 SYGVKD. This CDR3 is 12 amino acids long. V lost 2 bases and J 5 bases, leaving 7 bases between the germline ends. CDR3 sequence: CAISEDGHEQYF. The CDR3 coding sequence is TGTGCCATCAGTGAGGACGGCCACGAGCAGTACTTC.

Note on this clonotype: A much larger clone lies a single base off, so this may be a read error. The chain joins TRBV25-1 to TRBJ2-7, with 7 bases aligning to TRBD1. Germline CDR1 MGHDK, CDR2 SYGVNS. This CDR3 contains 14 residues. As DNA, the CDR3 is TGTGCCCGCAGCCTGACAGGGCTACCCTACGAGCAGTACTTC. This translates into CARSLTGLPYEQYF.

In this sample, this clonotype turned up many times. The rearrangement uses TRBV29-1 and TRBJ1-1, with D uncertain. Germline V CDR1 and CDR2: SQVTM, ANQGSEA. CDR3 length: 13 residues. Deletions cut 3 bases from V and 1 base from J, with 9 bases between. CDR3 nucleotides: TGCAGCGTTGACGTCGGCCAGAACACTGAAGCTTTCTTT. Residues: CSVDVGQNTEAFF. Full variable domain (rest looked up from reference TRBV29-1 and TRBJ1-1): SAVISQKPSRDICQRGTSLTIQCQVDSQVTMMFWYRQQPGQSLTLIATANQGSEATYESGFVIDKFPISRPNLTFSTLTVSNMSPEDSSIYLCSVDVGQNTEAFFGQGTRLTVV.

This sequence joins TRBV7-9 and TRBJ2-7; D might be TRBD1 or TRBD2, each matching 5 bases. Germline-derived CDR1 and CDR2 are SEHNR and FQNEAQ (reference sequence). The CDR3 is made up of 15 amino acids. The ends were cut back, 4 bases at V and 0 bases at J, with 13 bases in the middle. CDR3 region: CASSSDGGISYEQYF. CDR3 DNA sequence: TGTGCCAGCAGCTCCGATGGGGGAATCTCCTACGAGCAGTACTTC.

Details on this clonotype: Since a much larger clone is just one base distant, this may be a read error. The chain joins TRBV24-1 to TRBJ2-7; 7 positions agree with TRBD2. Germline values: CDR1 KGHDR, CDR2 SFDVKD. The CDR3 runs 15 residues. CDR3 amino acids: CAASTRGSGSYEQYF. CDR3 sequence (DNA): TGTGCCGCCAGTACTCGCGGGAGTGGCTCCTACGAGCAGTACTTC.